The T cell receptor (beta chain) under discussion was sequenced for a study of cytomegalovirus exposure and HLA in healthy donors. In regard to this clone: Its antigen is undetermined.

The study ran its PCR with 60 Vbeta and 13 Jbeta primers. Method: immunoSEQ multiplex PCR; TCRdb's copy keeps in-frame clones and lacks some. Of approximately 190,000 clones in the sample, around 90% were seen once. Overall study findings and caveats: There were several of the most significant clusters that appeared linked to common viral pathogens in a later analysis. A likely sequencing artifact accounted for one observed cluster of highly shared sequence variants.

Germline CDR1 reads LNHDA; CDR2 reads SQIVND (reference sequence). CDR3 length equals 14 residues. With 3 bases removed from V and 4 bases from J, the gap between germline ends came to 7 bases. The chain joins TRBV19 to TRBJ1-6; D might be TRBD1 (6 bases). The receptor's source is a boy aged 2 to 10 in good health and CMV-seronegative. The sequenced sample was PBMCs. The CDR3 DNA reads as TGTGCCAGTAGTATCAGGGGTTATAATTCACCCCTCCACTTT. It translates to CASSIRGYNSPLHF.